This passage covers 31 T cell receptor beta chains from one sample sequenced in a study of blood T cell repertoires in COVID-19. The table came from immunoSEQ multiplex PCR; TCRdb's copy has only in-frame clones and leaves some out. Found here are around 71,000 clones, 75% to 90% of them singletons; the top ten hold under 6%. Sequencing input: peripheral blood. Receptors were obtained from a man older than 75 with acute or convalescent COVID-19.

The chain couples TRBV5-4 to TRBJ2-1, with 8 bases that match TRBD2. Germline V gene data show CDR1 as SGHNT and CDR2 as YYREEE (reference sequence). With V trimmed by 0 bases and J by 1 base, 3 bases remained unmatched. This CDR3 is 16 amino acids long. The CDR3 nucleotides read TGTGCCAGCAGCTTGGGGGCTAGCGGGTCCTACAATGAGCAGTTCTTC. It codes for CASSLGASGSYNEQFF.

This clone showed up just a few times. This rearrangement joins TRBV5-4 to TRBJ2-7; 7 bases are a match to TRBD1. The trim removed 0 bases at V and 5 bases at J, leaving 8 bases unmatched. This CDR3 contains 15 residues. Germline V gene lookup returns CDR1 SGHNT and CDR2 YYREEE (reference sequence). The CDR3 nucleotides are TGTGCCAGCAGCTTGGGACAGGGTGGGGACAACGAGCAGTACTTC. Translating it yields CASSLGQGGDNEQYF. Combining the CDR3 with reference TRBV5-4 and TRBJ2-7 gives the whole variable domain ETGVTQSPTHLIKTRGQQVTLRCSSQSGHNTVSWYQQALGQGPQFIFQYYREEENGRGNFPPRFSGLQFPNYSSELNVNALELDDSALYLCASSLGQGGDNEQYFGPGTRLTVT.

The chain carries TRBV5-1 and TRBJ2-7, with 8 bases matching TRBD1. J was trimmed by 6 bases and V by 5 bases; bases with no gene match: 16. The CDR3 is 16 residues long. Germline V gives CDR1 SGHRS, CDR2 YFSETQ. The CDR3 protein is CASSSGQGGSWGEQYF. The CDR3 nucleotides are TGCGCCAGCAGTTCCGGACAGGGAGGCTCTTGGGGCGAGCAGTACTTC.

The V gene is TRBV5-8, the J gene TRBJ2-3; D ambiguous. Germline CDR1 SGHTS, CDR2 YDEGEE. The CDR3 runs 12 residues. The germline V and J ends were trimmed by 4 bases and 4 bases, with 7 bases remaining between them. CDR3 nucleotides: TGTGCCAGCAGCCTCCGGGCAGATACGCAGTATTTT. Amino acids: CASSLRADTQYF.

The CDR3 nucleotides read TGCGCCAGCAGTGAGACAGACCTGAACACCGGGGAGCTGTTTTTT. This sequence encodes CASSETDLNTGELFF. V gene TRBV10-2 combines with J gene TRBJ2-2; D not certain. Trimming removed 2 bases at V and 1 base at J, with 8 bases between. There are 15 residues in the CDR3. The germline CDR1 and CDR2 sequences are WSHSY and SAAADI.

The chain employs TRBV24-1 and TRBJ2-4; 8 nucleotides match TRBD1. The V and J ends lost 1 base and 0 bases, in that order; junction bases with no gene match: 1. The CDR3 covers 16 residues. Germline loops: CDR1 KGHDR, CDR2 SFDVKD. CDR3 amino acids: CATSDFGQGAKNIQYF. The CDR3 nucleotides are TGTGCCACCAGTGATTTTGGACAGGGAGCCAAAAACATTCAGTACTTC.

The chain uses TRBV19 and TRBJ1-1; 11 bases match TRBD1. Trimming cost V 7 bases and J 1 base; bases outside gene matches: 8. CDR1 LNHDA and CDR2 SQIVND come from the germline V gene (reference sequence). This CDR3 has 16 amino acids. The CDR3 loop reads CASTSTDRGPNTEAFF. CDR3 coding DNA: TGTGCCAGTACCTCAACGGACAGGGGGCCGAACACTGAAGCTTTCTTT.

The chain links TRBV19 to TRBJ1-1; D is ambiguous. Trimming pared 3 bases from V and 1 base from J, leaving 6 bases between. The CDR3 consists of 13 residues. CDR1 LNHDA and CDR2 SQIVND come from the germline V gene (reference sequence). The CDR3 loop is CASSMQANTEAFF. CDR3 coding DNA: TGTGCCAGTAGTATGCAGGCGAACACTGAAGCTTTCTTT.

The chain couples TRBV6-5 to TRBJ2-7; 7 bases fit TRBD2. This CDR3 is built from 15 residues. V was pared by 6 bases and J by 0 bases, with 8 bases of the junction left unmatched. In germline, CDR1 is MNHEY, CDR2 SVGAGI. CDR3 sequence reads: CASRRGDRGSYEQYF. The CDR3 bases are TGTGCCAGCAGACGGGGGGATAGGGGCTCCTACGAGCAGTACTTC.

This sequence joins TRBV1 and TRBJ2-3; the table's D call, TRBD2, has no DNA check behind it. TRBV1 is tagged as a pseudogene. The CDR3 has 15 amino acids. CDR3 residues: CTSTRTSGVSDTQYF. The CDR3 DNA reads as TGCACCAGCACCCGGACTAGCGGGGTCTCGGATACGCAGTATTTT.

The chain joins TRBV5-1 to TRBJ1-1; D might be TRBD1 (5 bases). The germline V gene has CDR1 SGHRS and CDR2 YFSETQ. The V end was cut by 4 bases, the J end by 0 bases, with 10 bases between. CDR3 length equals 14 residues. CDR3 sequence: CASSPGLLNTEAFF. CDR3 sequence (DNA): TGCGCCAGCAGCCCGGGACTCCTGAACACTGAAGCTTTCTTT.

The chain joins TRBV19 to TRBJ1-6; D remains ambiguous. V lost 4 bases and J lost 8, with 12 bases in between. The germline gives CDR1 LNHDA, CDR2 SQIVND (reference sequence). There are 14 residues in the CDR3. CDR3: CASSKRGGHSPLHF. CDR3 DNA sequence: TGTGCCAGTAGTAAGCGCGGAGGCCATTCACCCCTCCACTTT.

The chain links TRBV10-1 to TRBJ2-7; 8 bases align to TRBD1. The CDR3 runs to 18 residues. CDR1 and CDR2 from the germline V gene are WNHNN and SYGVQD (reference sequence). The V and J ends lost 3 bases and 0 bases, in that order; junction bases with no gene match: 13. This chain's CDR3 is CASSDQQGTGRFSYEQYF. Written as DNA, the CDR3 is TGCGCCAGCAGTGACCAGCAGGGGACAGGTCGCTTCTCCTACGAGCAGTACTTC.

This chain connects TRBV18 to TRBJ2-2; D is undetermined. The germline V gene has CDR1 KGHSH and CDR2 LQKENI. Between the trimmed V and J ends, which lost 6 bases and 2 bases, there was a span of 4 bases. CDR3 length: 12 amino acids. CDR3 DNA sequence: TGTGCCAGCTCCTTTAACACCGGGGAGCTGTTTTTT. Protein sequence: CASSFNTGELFF.

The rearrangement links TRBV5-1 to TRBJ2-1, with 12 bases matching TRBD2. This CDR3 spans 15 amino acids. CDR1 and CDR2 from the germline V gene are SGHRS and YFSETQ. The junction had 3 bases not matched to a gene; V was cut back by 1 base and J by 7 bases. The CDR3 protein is CASSLQTSGSNEQFF. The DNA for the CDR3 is TGCGCCAGCAGCTTGCAGACTAGCGGGAGTAATGAGCAGTTCTTC.

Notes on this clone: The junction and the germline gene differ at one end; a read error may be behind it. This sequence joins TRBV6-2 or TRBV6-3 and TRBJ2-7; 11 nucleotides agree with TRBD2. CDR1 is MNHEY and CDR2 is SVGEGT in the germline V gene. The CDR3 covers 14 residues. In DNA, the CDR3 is TGTGCCAGCAGCTCATTCTCGGGACTAGCGGACCAGTGGTTC. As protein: CASSSFSGLADQWF.

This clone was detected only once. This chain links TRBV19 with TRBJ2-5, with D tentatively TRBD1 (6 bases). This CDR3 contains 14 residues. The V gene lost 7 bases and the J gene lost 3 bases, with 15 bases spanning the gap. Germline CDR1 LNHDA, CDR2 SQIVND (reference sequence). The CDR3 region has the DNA TGTGCCAGTACCCATAAACAGGGAGAAGAGACCCAGTACTTC. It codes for CASTHKQGEETQYF. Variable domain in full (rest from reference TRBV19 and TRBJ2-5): DGGITQSPKYLFRKEGQNVTLSCEQNLNHDAMYWYRQDPGQGLRLIYYSQIVNDFQKGDIAEGYSVSREKKESFPLTVTSAQKNPTAFYLCASTHKQGEETQYFGPGTRLLVL.

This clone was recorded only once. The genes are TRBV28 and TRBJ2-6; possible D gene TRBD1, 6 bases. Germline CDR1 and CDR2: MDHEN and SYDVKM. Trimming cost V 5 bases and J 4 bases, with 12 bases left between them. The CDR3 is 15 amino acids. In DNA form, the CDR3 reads TGTGCCAGCAGTCCGACAGGTTCCGGGGCCAACGTCCTGACTTTC. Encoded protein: CASSPTGSGANVLTF.

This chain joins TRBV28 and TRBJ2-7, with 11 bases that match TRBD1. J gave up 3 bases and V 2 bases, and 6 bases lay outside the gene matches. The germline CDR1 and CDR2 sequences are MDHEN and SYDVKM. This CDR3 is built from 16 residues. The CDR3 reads CASSLTGTGGGYEQYF. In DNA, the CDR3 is TGTGCCAGCAGTTTAACCGGGACAGGGGGAGGCTACGAGCAGTACTTC.

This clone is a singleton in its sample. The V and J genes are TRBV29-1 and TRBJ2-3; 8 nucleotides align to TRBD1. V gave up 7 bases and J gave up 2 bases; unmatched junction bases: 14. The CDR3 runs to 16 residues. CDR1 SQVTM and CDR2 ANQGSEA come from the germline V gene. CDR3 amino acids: CSAGIRTGRNTDTQYF. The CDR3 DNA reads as TGCAGCGCTGGAATAAGGACAGGGAGGAACACAGATACGCAGTATTTT.

The chain's CDR3 is CASSQTLGGAGTDTQYF. CDR3 in DNA: TGTGCCAGCAGCCAAACCTTAGGCGGTGCCGGCACAGATACGCAGTATTTT. The gene calls are TRBV3-1 (or the pseudogene TRBV3-2) and TRBJ2-3; D not certain. The CDR3 runs 17 residues. The germline V gene encodes CDR1 LGHDT and CDR2 YNNKEL (reference sequence). Deletions cut 2 bases from V and 1 base from J, with 16 bases between.

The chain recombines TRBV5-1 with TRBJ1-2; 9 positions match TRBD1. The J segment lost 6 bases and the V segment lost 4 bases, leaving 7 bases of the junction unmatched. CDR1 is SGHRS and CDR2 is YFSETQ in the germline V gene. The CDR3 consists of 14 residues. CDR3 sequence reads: CASSAPGQGHGYTF. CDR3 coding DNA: TGCGCCAGCAGCGCCCCGGGACAGGGCCATGGCTACACCTTC. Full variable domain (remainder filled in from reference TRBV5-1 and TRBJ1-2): KAGVTQTPRYLIKTRGQQVTLSCSPISGHRSVSWYQQTPGQGLQFLFEYFSETQRNKGNFPGRFSGRQFSNSRSEMNVSTLELGDSALYLCASSAPGQGHGYTFGSGTRLTVV.

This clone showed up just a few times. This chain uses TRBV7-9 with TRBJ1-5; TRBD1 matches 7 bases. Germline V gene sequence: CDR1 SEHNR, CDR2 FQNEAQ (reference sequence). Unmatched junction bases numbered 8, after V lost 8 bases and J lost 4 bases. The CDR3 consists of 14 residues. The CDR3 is CASQTGSTNQPQHF. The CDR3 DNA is TGTGCCAGCCAGACAGGGTCCACAAATCAGCCCCAGCATTTT.

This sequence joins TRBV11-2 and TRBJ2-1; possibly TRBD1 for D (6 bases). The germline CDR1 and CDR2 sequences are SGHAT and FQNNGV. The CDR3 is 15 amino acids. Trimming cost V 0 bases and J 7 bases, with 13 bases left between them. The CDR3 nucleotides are TGTGCCAGCAGCTTAGATCTGGGGGCCTTAAATGAGCAGTTCTTC. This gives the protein CASSLDLGALNEQFF.

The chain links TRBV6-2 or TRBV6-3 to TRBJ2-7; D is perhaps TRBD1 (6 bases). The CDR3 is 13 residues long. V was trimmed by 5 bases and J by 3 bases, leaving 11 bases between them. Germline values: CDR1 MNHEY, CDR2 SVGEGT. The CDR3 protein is CASSGIGGYEQYF. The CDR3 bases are TGTGCCAGCAGTGGGATAGGGGGCTACGAGCAGTACTTC.

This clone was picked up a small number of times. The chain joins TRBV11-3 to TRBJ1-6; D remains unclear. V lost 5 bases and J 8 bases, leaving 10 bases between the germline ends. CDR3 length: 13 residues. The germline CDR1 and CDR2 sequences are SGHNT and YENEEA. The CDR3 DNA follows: TGTGCCAGCAGCCGCAGAGGAGATTCACCCCTCCACTTT. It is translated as CASSRRGDSPLHF.

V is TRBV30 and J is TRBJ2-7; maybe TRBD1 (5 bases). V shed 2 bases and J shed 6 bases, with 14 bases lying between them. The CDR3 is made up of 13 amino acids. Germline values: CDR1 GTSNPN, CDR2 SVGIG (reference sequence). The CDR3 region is CAWSTPRVGEQYF. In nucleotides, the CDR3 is TGTGCCTGGAGTACCCCCAGGGTGGGCGAGCAGTACTTC.

This CDR3 reads CSVLQGQETQYF. The CDR3 DNA reads as TGCAGCGTTCTGCAGGGGCAAGAGACCCAGTACTTC. The chain employs TRBV29-1 and TRBJ2-5; maybe TRBD1 (6 bases). From germline, CDR1 is SQVTM and CDR2 ANQGSEA. V shed 5 bases and J shed 2 bases, with 9 bases lying between them. This CDR3 spans 12 amino acids.

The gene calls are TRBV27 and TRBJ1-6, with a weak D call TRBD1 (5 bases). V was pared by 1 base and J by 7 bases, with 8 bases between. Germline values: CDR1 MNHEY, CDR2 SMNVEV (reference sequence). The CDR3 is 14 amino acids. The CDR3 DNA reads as TGTGCCAGCAGTTTATGGGGGGAAAATTCACCCCTCCACTTT. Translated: CASSLWGENSPLHF.

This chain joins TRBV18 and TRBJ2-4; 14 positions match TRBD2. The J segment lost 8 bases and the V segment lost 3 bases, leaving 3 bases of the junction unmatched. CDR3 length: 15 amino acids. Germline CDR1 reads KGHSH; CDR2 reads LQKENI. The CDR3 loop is CASSPGTSGSDIQYF. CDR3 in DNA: TGTGCCAGCTCACCCGGGACTAGCGGGAGTGACATTCAGTACTTC.

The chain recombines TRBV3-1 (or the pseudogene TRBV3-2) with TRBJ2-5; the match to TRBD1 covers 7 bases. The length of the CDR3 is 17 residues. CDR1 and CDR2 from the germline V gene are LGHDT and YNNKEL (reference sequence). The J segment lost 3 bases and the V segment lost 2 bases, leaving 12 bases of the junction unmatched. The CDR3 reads CASSQFLPGTAEETQYF. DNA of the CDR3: TGTGCCAGCAGCCAATTCTTACCCGGGACAGCGGAAGAGACCCAGTACTTC.